This entry describes one T cell receptor (beta chain). What it binds is unknown. The CDR3 extends over 14 amino acids. The germline V and J ends were trimmed by 0 bases and 2 bases, with 6 bases remaining between them. In germline, CDR1 is MNHEY, CDR2 SVGEGT. This entry comes from a study of T cell responses to AZD1222 COVID-19 vaccine. Turning to the study itself: Combined were second doses at about 4 or about 12 weeks. General observations from the study: Recipients of AZD1222 seropositive at baseline numbered only 6 or 7. Researchers took repertoire samples only after the peak T cell response had come. Possibly, clonal diversity was underestimated; donors were largely white British and included more females.

Libraries were prepared by immunoSEQ multiplex PCR; TCRdb keeps only in-frame clonotypes and omits some of them. This sample has some 140,000 clones; 92% occur once, and the top ten carry just over 3%. The sequence was obtained from an adult in good health. The chain uses TRBV6-2 or TRBV6-3 and TRBJ2-3; no definite D call. The sample consisted of peripheral blood, taken on day 0 of AZD1222 vaccination. The CDR3 DNA follows: TGTGCCAGCAGTTACTCGTCACACACAGATACGCAGTATTTT. Its protein is CASSYSSHTDTQYF.